This passage covers 5 T cell receptor beta chains from one sample sequenced in a study of cytomegalovirus exposure and HLA in healthy donors. The primer mix had 60 Vbeta and 13 Jbeta primers. Method: immunoSEQ multiplex PCR; TCRdb's copy keeps in-frame clones and lacks some. There are about 100,000 clones in the sample; about 75% occur only once, and about 6.6% lies in the top ten. Source material: PBMCs. These TCRs come from a man in his forties or fifties in good health and CMV-seropositive.

This clone was seen a single time. The genes are TRBV5-1 and TRBJ2-5, with no clear D. This CDR3 is 13 amino acids long. Germline loops: CDR1 SGHRS, CDR2 YFSETQ. The V and J ends lost 6 bases and 8 bases respectively, with 17 bases between them. The CDR3 protein is CASTTGPGETQYF. The CDR3 DNA follows: TGCGCCAGCACCACTGGCCCCGGAGAAACCCAGTACTTC.

This chain links TRBV6-6 with TRBJ2-3; the match to TRBD2 covers 7 bases. The length of the CDR3 is 15 residues. The J segment lost 1 base and the V segment lost 2 bases, leaving 3 bases of the junction unmatched. The V gene's germline CDR1 is MNHNY and CDR2 SVGAGI (reference sequence). CDR3: CASSYGRGGTDTQYF. CDR3 sequence (DNA): TGTGCCAGCAGTTACGGTCGGGGGGGCACAGATACGCAGTATTTT.

The genes are TRBV14 and TRBJ2-2; tentatively, D is TRBD1 (6 bases). V lost 0 bases to trimming and J lost 5 bases, with 16 bases between them. Germline CDR1 is SGHDN and CDR2 is FVKESK. The CDR3 covers 17 residues. The CDR3 sequence: CASSQDPSGAGTGELFF. CDR3 nucleotides: TGTGCCAGCAGCCAAGACCCATCAGGGGCAGGGACCGGGGAGCTGTTTTTT. The whole variable domain, remainder taken from reference TRBV14 and TRBJ2-2, is EAGVTQFPSHSVIEKGQTVTLRCDPISGHDNLYWYRRVMGKEIKFLLHFVKESKQDESGMPNNRFLAERTGGTYSTLKVQPAELEDSGVYFCASSQDPSGAGTGELFFGEGSRLTVL.

The sample holds one count of this clone. The gene calls are TRBV9 and TRBJ2-1, with 8 bases identical to TRBD2. CDR1 and CDR2 from the germline V gene are SGDLS and YYNGEE. The CDR3 runs 17 residues. The V segment lost 2 bases and the J segment 4 bases; nucleotides outside the gene matches: 11. This CDR3 reads CASSVEVGLAEYNEQFF. CDR3 nucleotides: TGTGCCAGCAGCGTCGAAGTTGGACTAGCAGAGTACAATGAGCAGTTCTTC.

This clone was seen a handful of times. This chain connects TRBV4-3 to TRBJ2-1, with TRBD2 matching over 9 bases. Germline CDR1 is LGHNA and CDR2 is YSLEER. CDR3 length: 17 residues. Losses at the gene ends were 1 base for V and 4 bases for J; bases not matched to a gene: 8. CDR3 loop: CASSQGIAGDIYNEQFF. CDR3 DNA: TGCGCCAGCAGCCAAGGTATAGCGGGGGACATATACAATGAGCAGTTCTTC.